The clone carrying this T cell receptor beta chain was observed at least ten times. The antigen is unknown. These data originate in a study of T-cell reconstitution after alpha-beta-depleted transplantation in children. Overall study findings and caveats: By one year post-transplant, T-cell counts and diversity largely arose from T cells that were newly produced.

With 2 bases removed from V and 6 bases from J, the gap between germline ends came to 11 bases. This CDR3 is 13 amino acids long. Germline CDR1 and CDR2: SGHTA and FQGTGA. Molecular barcoding with unique molecular identifiers was used for the TCRbeta library. TCRdb itself ran the PCR reads through MiXCR, one entry per CDR3 protein. The repertoire consists of hundreds of thousands of distinct CDR3 sequences, with roughly 14% occurring once and the leading ten covering 0.79%. The sample was PBMCs, taken before TCRalphabeta/CD19-depleted stem cell transplant. The genes are TRBV7-3 and TRBJ2-7; perhaps TRBD2 as D (6 bases). The sequence came from a girl aged 2-10 years with congenital amegakaryocytic thrombocytopenia, due to receive a stem cell transplant. The CDR3 reads CASSLGLGGEQYF. CDR3 coding DNA: TGTGCCAGCAGCTTAGGTCTGGGAGGCGAGCAGTACTTC.